A single sample is the source of the 27 T cell receptor beta chains below, sequenced in a study of human T cells and chemical hapten exposure. As for time point: patch test 2, 6 weeks after DPC sensitization. Sample treatment: therapeutic diphenylcyclopropenone sensitization with weekly scalp DPC. TCRdb processed the RACE reads anew with MiXCR; each CDR3 protein has one entry. The data contain approximately 85,000 distinct CDR3 sequences, about 9.4% of them singletons. The sequencing used whole blood, collected in connection with sensitization to the hapten diphenylcyclopropenone (DPC). The receptors derive from a woman in her thirties with alopecia areata. Some clones in this sample may be carry-over from other donors' samples.

This chain uses TRBV10-3 with TRBJ1-6, with D possibly being TRBD1 (5 bases). The CDR3 runs to 15 residues. Trimming stripped 3 bases from V and 7 bases from J, with 13 bases between. Germline V CDR1 and CDR2: ENHRY, SYGVKD. CDR3 region: CAISEGDGRNSPLHF. DNA for the CDR3: TGTGCCATCAGTGAAGGGGACGGACGGAATTCACCCCTCCACTTT.

This clonotype came up a few times. The V call is TRBV9, the J call TRBJ2-3; 9 bases agree with TRBD2. Germline V gives CDR1 SGDLS, CDR2 YYNGEE. J gave up 2 bases and V 4 bases, and 5 bases lay outside the gene matches. The CDR3 extends over 15 amino acids. CDR3 protein: CASSPIAGDTDTQYF. The DNA of the CDR3 is TGTGCCAGCAGCCCTATAGCGGGGGACACAGATACGCAGTATTTT.

This clonotype has a count of ten or more. The rearrangement joins TRBV29-1 to TRBJ2-6; D is possibly TRBD1 (6 bases). V lost 7 bases, J lost 0 bases, and 10 bases lay in between. Germline CDR1 SQVTM, CDR2 ANQGSEA. The CDR3 contains 14 residues. The CDR3 is CSALQGSGANVLTF. The CDR3 DNA reads TGCAGCGCCCTACAGGGCTCTGGGGCCAACGTCCTGACTTTC.

In its sample, this clonotype was seen many times. The chain recombines TRBV6-2 or TRBV6-3 with TRBJ2-4; D is unresolved. The germline V and J ends were trimmed by 7 bases and 7 bases, with 14 bases remaining between them. CDR1 is MNHEY, CDR2 SVGEGT, per germline. This CDR3 has 13 residues. As DNA, the CDR3 is TGTGCCAGCAATCACAGAAGTAAGAACATTCAGTACTTC. It yields the protein CASNHRSKNIQYF.

This clonotype came up many times. The genes are TRBV18 and TRBJ2-7; D call uncertain. The V end was cut by 6 bases, the J end by 2 bases, with 11 bases between. The CDR3 consists of 13 residues. Looked up from germline, CDR1 is KGHSH and CDR2 is LQKENI. CDR3 sequence reads: CASSNRATYEQYF. The CDR3 region has the DNA TGTGCCAGCTCCAACCGGGCCACCTACGAGCAGTACTTC.

In its sample, this clonotype was seen many times. V usage is TRBV18 and J usage is TRBJ2-7; 7 positions match TRBD1. V lost 5 bases and J lost 6; bases outside the gene matches: 10. Germline V gives CDR1 KGHSH, CDR2 LQKENI. The CDR3 contains 14 residues. CDR3: CASSDYRGTREQYF. In DNA form, the CDR3 reads TGTGCCAGCTCAGACTACAGGGGAACGCGCGAGCAGTACTTC.

This clonotype was seen ten or more times. CDR3 sequence: CATSRVPFGTDTQYF. The CDR3 region has the DNA TGTGCCACCTCGCGTGTACCCTTTGGCACAGATACGCAGTATTTT. The V call is TRBV28, the J call TRBJ2-3, with no clear D. The CDR3 is 15 amino acids. Germline loops: CDR1 MDHEN, CDR2 SYDVKM. V was shortened by 10 bases and J by 1 base, with 18 bases between the two germline ends.

The sample holds many counts of this clonotype. The chain has TRBV10-3 and TRBJ2-7; D unclear. Germline-derived CDR1 and CDR2 are ENHRY and SYGVKD. This CDR3 is built from 12 residues. V was pared by 8 bases and J by 5 bases, with 13 bases between. In DNA, the CDR3 is TGTGCCATCTCGTTTGATAAGCACGAGCAGTACTTC. Encoded protein: CAISFDKHEQYF.

This clonotype was seen repeatedly, ten times or more. This sequence joins TRBV12-3 or TRBV12-4 and TRBJ2-6, with 8 nucleotides matching TRBD1. The J segment lost 4 bases and the V segment lost 5 bases, leaving 10 bases of the junction unmatched. This CDR3 is built from 17 residues. CDR3 in DNA: TGTGCCAGCAGTCCAGGACAGGGATTGATAGGGGCCAACGTCCTGACTTTC. Translating gives CASSPGQGLIGANVLTF.

This chain connects TRBV7-9 to TRBJ2-1; D is possibly TRBD1 (5 bases). Germline lookup yields CDR1 SEHNR and CDR2 FQNEAQ (reference sequence). This CDR3 has 13 residues. V lost 5 bases to trimming and J lost 6 bases, with 11 bases between them. CDR3 DNA: TGTGCCAGCAGCATAAGCAGGGTCAATGAGCAGTTCTTC. This encodes CASSISRVNEQFF.

The chain carries TRBV4-3 and TRBJ2-2; 7 bases are a match to TRBD2. Trimming took 5 bases from V and 4 from J; bases not matched to a gene: 7. CDR3 length: 15 amino acids. Germline values: CDR1 LGHNA, CDR2 YSLEER. As DNA, the CDR3 is TGCGCCAGCAGCGGGCGGGGGATACCCACCGGGGAGCTGTTTTTT. It is translated as CASSGRGIPTGELFF.

This clonotype was seen many times. The V call is TRBV28, the J call TRBJ2-6; 9 nucleotides line up with TRBD1. Germline V gives CDR1 MDHEN, CDR2 SYDVKM. The CDR3 sequence is 15 residues long. After removal of 5 bases from V and 2 bases from J, the junction contained 1 base not matched to a gene. CDR3 residues: CASSDRGTGANVLTF. As DNA, the CDR3 is TGTGCCAGCAGTGACAGGGGGACTGGGGCCAACGTCCTGACTTTC.

There are a few counts of this clonotype. The CDR3: CSAGPGLGEQYF. The CDR3 DNA is TGCAGTGCTGGCCCGGGACTAGGCGAGCAGTACTTC. V is TRBV20-1 and J is TRBJ2-7; 8 nucleotides align to TRBD2. The CDR3 spans 12 residues. Germline CDR1 is DFQATT and CDR2 is SNEGSKA (reference sequence). The junction had 6 bases not matched to a gene; V was cut back by 5 bases and J by 6 bases.

This chain connects TRBV12-5 to TRBJ1-5; no clear D. The CDR3 totals 13 residues. Trimming shortened V by 4 bases and J by 5 bases, and 9 bases separated the two germline ends. Germline V gene sequence: CDR1 LGHNT, CDR2 FRNRAP. DNA for the CDR3: TGTGCTAGTGGTTGGGCCCCAGATCAGCCCCAGCATTTT. Translation gives CASGWAPDQPQHF.

This clonotype was detected ten times or more. This chain joins TRBV7-2 and TRBJ2-3; 7 bases align to TRBD2. The CDR3 consists of 16 residues. J gave up 3 bases and V 2 bases, and 8 bases lay outside the gene matches. The germline CDR1 and CDR2 sequences are SGHTA and FQGNSA. The CDR3 here is CASSLLRGSGTDTQYF. The CDR3 nucleotides read TGTGCCAGCAGCTTATTGCGGGGGTCGGGGACAGATACGCAGTATTTT.

This clonotype was picked up many times. V is TRBV12-5 and J is TRBJ1-1; D is unclear. This CDR3 comprises 19 residues. The germline V gene encodes CDR1 LGHNT and CDR2 FRNRAP. Trimming took off 0 bases at V and 0 bases at J, with 20 bases between the two ends. The CDR3 DNA is TGTGCTAGTGGTTTGGTACTACTGGCACCGAACCCCTTGAACACTGAAGCTTTCTTT. Translating gives CASGLVLLAPNPLNTEAFF.

In its sample, this clonotype was seen a few times. This sequence joins TRBV6-5 and TRBJ2-2; 9 bases align to TRBD1. This CDR3 region has 16 residues. V shed 2 bases, J shed 6 bases, and the junction held 7 bases outside the gene matches. Per the germline V gene, CDR1 is MNHEY and CDR2 is SVGAGI. The DNA of the CDR3 is TGTGCCAGCAGTTACCGTACAGGGGGCAGTTCCGGGGAGCTGTTTTTT. Translation: CASSYRTGGSSGELFF.

V gene TRBV9 combines with J gene TRBJ2-4; unclear D gene. Germline loops: CDR1 SGDLS, CDR2 YYNGEE. The V end lost 4 bases, the J end lost 0 bases, and 8 bases lay between the germline ends. The CDR3 contains 14 residues. The CDR3 DNA follows: TGTGCCAGCAGCCAAGGACCAGCCAAAAACATTCAGTACTTC. It translates to CASSQGPAKNIQYF.

This clonotype turned up a few times. Here the CDR3 reads CASSFTLDTNNEKLFF. Here the CDR3 DNA reads TGTGCCAGCAGTTTCACACTCGACACGAATAATGAAAAACTGTTTTTT. The chain has TRBV12-3 or TRBV12-4 and TRBJ1-4; D uncertain. V was pared by 3 bases and J by 4 bases, with 15 bases between. This CDR3 is built from 16 residues.

The sample holds many counts of this clonotype. This sequence joins TRBV7-9 and TRBJ2-5; possibly TRBD1 or TRBD2 for D (5 bases each). Trimming pared 3 bases from V and 5 bases from J, leaving 16 bases between. The CDR3 has 15 residues. In germline, CDR1 is SEHNR, CDR2 FQNEAQ (reference sequence). The CDR3 protein is CASSFGTELKETQYF. The CDR3 DNA follows: TGTGCCAGCAGCTTCGGGACGGAACTCAAGGAGACCCAGTACTTC. The full variable domain, in which reference TRBV7-9 and TRBJ2-5 provide the parts outside the CDR3, is DTGVSQNPRHKITKRGQNVTFRCDPISEHNRLYWYRQTLGQGPEFLTYFQNEAQLEKSRLLSDRFSAERPKGSFSTLEIQRTEQGDSAMYLCASSFGTELKETQYFGPGTRLLVL.

The V call is TRBV20-1, the J call TRBJ2-7, with 10 bases that match TRBD2. The CDR3 runs to 14 residues. V was pared by 6 bases and J by 3 bases, with 8 bases of the junction left unmatched. The V gene's germline CDR1 is DFQATT and CDR2 SNEGSKA (reference sequence). This CDR3 is CSARPGLAFYEQYF. The DNA for the CDR3 is TGCAGTGCCCGACCGGGACTAGCGTTCTACGAGCAGTACTTC.

This clonotype was observed many times. The rearrangement joins TRBV19 to TRBJ1-5; TRBD1 is a possible D gene (5 bases). Germline values: CDR1 LNHDA, CDR2 SQIVND (reference sequence). V gave up 6 bases and J gave up 6 bases, with 12 bases separating them. The CDR3 is 13 amino acids. CDR3 nucleotide sequence: TGTGCCAGTAGCGGGACGGGCTCTCAGCCCCAGCATTTT. Its translation: CASSGTGSQPQHF.

This clonotype was observed at least ten times. This chain links TRBV3-1 with TRBJ2-5, with 9 bases aligning to TRBD2. Germline V lookup: CDR1 LGHDT, CDR2 YNNKEL (reference sequence). This CDR3 is 14 amino acids long. The V segment lost 5 bases and the J segment 6 bases; nucleotides outside the gene matches: 7. CDR3 sequence (DNA): TGTGCCAGCAGCTGGGCTAGCGGGACCAAGACCCAGTACTTC. Translation: CASSWASGTKTQYF.

This clonotype was seen a handful of times. This chain links TRBV20-1 with TRBJ1-5; maybe TRBD1 (6 bases). CDR1 and CDR2 (germline): DFQATT, SNEGSKA (reference sequence). The CDR3 covers 15 residues. V was pared by 0 bases and J by 3 bases, with 12 bases between. CDR3 in amino acids: CSARDLDRINQPQHF. CDR3 in DNA: TGCAGTGCTAGAGATCTGGACAGAATCAATCAGCCCCAGCATTTT.

This clonotype has a handful of counts. This chain links TRBV7-2 with TRBJ1-3; no clear D gene. Trimming took off 3 bases at V and 6 bases at J, with 9 bases between the two ends. The CDR3 is 13 residues long. Per the germline V gene, CDR1 is SGHTA and CDR2 is FQGNSA. In DNA, the CDR3 is TGTGCCAGCAGCTTGGTTTTAGAAAACACCATATATTTT. Residues: CASSLVLENTIYF. The variable domain in full, with the rest retrieved from reference TRBV7-2 and TRBJ1-3, is GAGVSQSPSNKVTEKGKDVELRCDPISGHTALYWYRQSLGQGLEFLIYFQGNSAPDKSGLPSDRFSAERTGGSVSTLTIQRTQQEDSAVYLCASSLVLENTIYFGEGSWLTVV.

This clonotype was detected ten times or more. The chain is built from TRBV7-8 and TRBJ1-6; D is unresolved. The germline V gene encodes CDR1 SGHVS and CDR2 FQNEAQ. The CDR3 has 15 residues. V lost 5 bases to trimming and J lost 0 bases, with 8 bases between them. In DNA form, the CDR3 reads TGTGCCAGCAGCCTCCCAAGCTCCTATAATTCACCCCTCCACTTT. Translation: CASSLPSSYNSPLHF.

This clonotype was seen a few times. CDR3 residues: CASTGRDRGYEQYF. CDR3 nucleotides: TGTGCCAGCACGGGCCGGGACAGGGGGTACGAGCAGTACTTC. This rearrangement joins TRBV28 to TRBJ2-7; 11 bases align to TRBD1. The CDR3 contains 14 residues. V lost 7 bases, J lost 4 bases, and 6 bases stayed unmatched. CDR1 MDHEN and CDR2 SYDVKM come from the germline V gene.